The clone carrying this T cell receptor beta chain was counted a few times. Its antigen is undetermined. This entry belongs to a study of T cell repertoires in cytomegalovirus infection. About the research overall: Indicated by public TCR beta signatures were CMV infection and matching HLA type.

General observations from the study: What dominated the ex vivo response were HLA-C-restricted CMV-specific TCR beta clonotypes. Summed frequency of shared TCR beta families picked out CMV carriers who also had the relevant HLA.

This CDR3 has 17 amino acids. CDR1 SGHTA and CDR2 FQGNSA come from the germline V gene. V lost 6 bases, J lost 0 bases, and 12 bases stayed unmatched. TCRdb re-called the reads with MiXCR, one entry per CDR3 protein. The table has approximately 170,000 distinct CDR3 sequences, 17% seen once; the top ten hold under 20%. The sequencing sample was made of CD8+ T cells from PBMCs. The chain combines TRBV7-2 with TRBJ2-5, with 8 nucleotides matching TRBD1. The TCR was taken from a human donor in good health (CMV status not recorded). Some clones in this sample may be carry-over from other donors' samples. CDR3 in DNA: TGTGCCAGCAGTGCCAGGGGGCGCTTTCGGGACCAAGAGACCCAGTACTTC. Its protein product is CASSARGRFRDQETQYF.